Shown below are 27 T cell receptor beta chains from a single sample sequenced in a study of CDR3 diversity in severe acne. TCRdb reprocessed the PCR reads via MiXCR and lists one record per CDR3 protein. The sample shows over 70,000 distinct CDR3 sequences, under 60% of them seen only once. Sequencing was carried out using blood. The receptors were sampled from a male donor in good health, without acne.

As regards this clonotype: The junction differs from germline at one of its ends, possibly a read error. The J gene is TRBJ1-5, the V gene TRBV24-1; weak D call: TRBD1 (5 bases). Germline-derived CDR1 and CDR2 are KGHDR and SFDVKD. The CDR3 contains 14 residues. The CDR3 DNA reads as TGTGCCACCTGTGATCCCCAGGGTTTAAAGCCCCGGCGTTTT. The encoded protein is CATCDPQGLKPRRF.

The chain is built from TRBV20-1 and TRBJ1-2; the D is unclear. The CDR3 runs 13 residues. The V gene's germline CDR1 is DFQATT and CDR2 SNEGSKA (reference sequence). V was pared by 0 bases and J by 5 bases, with 10 bases between. The CDR3 DNA reads as TGCAGTGCTAGAGATTCGGTGGATTATGGCTACACCTTC. This codes for CSARDSVDYGYTF.

The V and J genes are TRBV20-1 and TRBJ2-7; 10 bases align to TRBD2. This CDR3 spans 14 amino acids. Germline V gives CDR1 DFQATT, CDR2 SNEGSKA (reference sequence). Trimming took 5 bases from V and 6 from J; bases not matched to a gene: 10. The CDR3 DNA follows: TGCAGTGCTGAAACTAGCGGGACGAACTGCGAGCAGTACTTC. Its protein product is CSAETSGTNCEQYF.

For this clonotype: One base away lies a much larger clone, so this may be a sequencing read error. The chain recombines TRBV5-1 with TRBJ1-1; D gene uncertain. The CDR3 is 15 residues long. Germline loops: CDR1 SGHRS, CDR2 YFSETQ. The CDR3 DNA reads as TGCACCAGCAGCTTTGAAGGCATGGGATTCGCTGAAGCTTTCTTT. This gives the protein CTSSFEGMGFAEAFF.

This clonotype was seen many times. The chain carries TRBV7-3 and TRBJ2-2; 8 positions agree with TRBD1. Germline V gene data show CDR1 as SGHTA and CDR2 as FQGTGA. The CDR3 is 17 amino acids. V shed 0 bases and J 4 bases; nucleotides not matched to a gene: 7. Written as DNA, the CDR3 is TGTGCCAGCAGCTTAACACGACAACAGGGGGTCACCGGGGAGCTGTTTTTT. Translating it yields CASSLTRQQGVTGELFF.

This clonotype has a single count. The chain joins TRBV25-1 to TRBJ2-2; 7 positions agree with TRBD1. This CDR3 is built from 12 residues. V lost 6 bases and J lost 7; bases outside the gene matches: 2. Germline assignment: CDR1 MGHDK and CDR2 SYGVNS. DNA for the CDR3: TGTGCCAGCAGCCCAGGGGGCGGGGAGCTGTTTTTT. Amino acid sequence: CASSPGGGELFF. The full variable domain, in which reference TRBV25-1 and TRBJ2-2 provide the parts outside the CDR3, is EADIYQTPRYLVIGTGKKITLECSQTMGHDKMYWYQQDPGMELHLIHYSYGVNSTEKGDLSSESTVSRIRTEHFPLTLESARPSHTSQYLCASSPGGGELFFGEGSRLTVL.

To note about this clonotype: A read error may produce the germline difference seen at one junction end. V usage is TRBV27 and J usage is TRBJ1-6; D is unresolved. Germline CDR1 reads MNHEY; CDR2 reads SMNVEV (reference sequence). The CDR3 covers 13 residues. The CDR3, as DNA: TGCGCCAACAGTTTAATCCGGGATTCACCCCTCCACTTT. It yields the protein CANSLIRDSPLHF.

The rearrangement links TRBV5-1 to TRBJ1-4, with 8 bases lining up with TRBD1. CDR1 is SGHRS, CDR2 YFSETQ, per germline. With V trimmed by 6 bases and J by 3 bases, 7 bases remained unmatched. This CDR3 has 15 residues. The CDR3 sequence: CASTSGQGANEKLFF. The CDR3 nucleotides read TGCGCCAGCACCAGTGGACAGGGAGCTAATGAAAAACTGTTTTTT.

The gene calls are TRBV7-2 and TRBJ2-7, with D possibly TRBD1 on 5 matching bases. Deletions cut 2 bases from V and 6 bases from J, with 11 bases between. Germline V gene data show CDR1 as SGHTA and CDR2 as FQGNSA. The CDR3 is 13 residues long. CDR3 DNA: TGTGCCAGCAGCTTACCCAGGGTCGGCGAGCAGTACTTC. Translating it yields CASSLPRVGEQYF.

The V call is TRBV9, the J call TRBJ1-1; a weak D match, TRBD1 (5 bases). The CDR3 totals 13 residues. V lost 0 bases and J 3 bases, leaving 6 bases between the germline ends. Per the germline V gene, CDR1 is SGDLS and CDR2 is YYNGEE. CDR3 residues: CASSVEQDTEAFF. The CDR3 DNA reads as TGTGCCAGCAGCGTAGAACAGGACACTGAAGCTTTCTTT.

This clonotype was observed at least ten times. V is TRBV7-9 and J is TRBJ2-2; 8 bases align to TRBD1. Per germline, CDR1 SEHNR and CDR2 FQNEAQ (reference sequence). Trimming took 4 bases from V and 3 from J; bases not matched to a gene: 4. There are 15 residues in the CDR3. In nucleotides, the CDR3 is TGTGCCAGCAGCTCGAGACAGGGGTACACCGGGGAGCTGTTTTTT. It translates to CASSSRQGYTGELFF. The variable domain in full, with the rest retrieved from reference TRBV7-9 and TRBJ2-2, is DTGVSQNPRHKITKRGQNVTFRCDPISEHNRLYWYRQTLGQGPEFLTYFQNEAQLEKSRLLSDRFSAERPKGSFSTLEIQRTEQGDSAMYLCASSSRQGYTGELFFGEGSRLTVL.

A note on this clonotype: The CDR3 ends on some other residue instead of the conserved phenylalanine or tryptophan, so this is likely a read error. The chain links TRBV3-1 to TRBJ2-7; 12 bases fit TRBD2. CDR1 and CDR2 from the germline V gene are LGHDT and YNNKEL (reference sequence). The junction had 6 bases not matched to a gene; V was cut back by 6 bases and J by 3 bases. The CDR3 has 15 residues. The CDR3 reads CASSQRLAGDYEQYL. CDR3 coding DNA: TGTGCCAGCAGTCAAAGACTAGCGGGAGACTACGAGCAGTACCTC.

This clonotype has just a few counts. J is TRBJ2-7 and V is TRBV7-2, with TRBD2 as a possible D gene (6 bases). This CDR3 has 15 residues. Germline lookup yields CDR1 SGHTA and CDR2 FQGNSA. Deletions cut 5 bases from V and 5 bases from J, with 19 bases between. The CDR3 DNA follows: TGTGCCAGCAGCGTAGGTTTGGAGGGTTTTGACGAGCAGTACTTC. This sequence encodes CASSVGLEGFDEQYF. The variable domain in full, completed from reference TRBV7-2 and TRBJ2-7, reads GAGVSQSPSNKVTEKGKDVELRCDPISGHTALYWYRQSLGQGLEFLIYFQGNSAPDKSGLPSDRFSAERTGGSVSTLTIQRTQQEDSAVYLCASSVGLEGFDEQYFGPGTRLTVT.

The V gene is TRBV7-2, the J gene TRBJ1-5, with TRBD1 identical over 9 bases. CDR1 and CDR2 (germline): SGHTA, FQGNSA. The CDR3 loop spans 16 amino acids. The V segment lost 4 bases and the J segment 7 bases; nucleotides outside the gene matches: 11. This CDR3 is CASSSLGTGSYQPQHF. CDR3 DNA sequence: TGTGCCAGCAGCTCCCTCGGGACAGGGAGTTACCAGCCCCAGCATTTT.

The chain recombines TRBV29-1 with TRBJ1-5; no clear D gene. The CDR3 covers 13 residues. CDR1 and CDR2 from the germline V gene are SQVTM and ANQGSEA. V dropped 2 bases and J dropped 2 bases, with 7 bases sitting between them. In DNA form, the CDR3 reads TGCAGCGTTGAAAGGCCGGGCAATCAGCCCCAGCATTTT. Residues: CSVERPGNQPQHF.

This rearrangement joins TRBV6-5 to TRBJ1-1; perhaps TRBD1 as D (6 bases). The CDR3 extends over 15 amino acids. The V and J ends lost 0 bases and 4 bases respectively, with 12 bases between them. CDR1 is MNHEY, CDR2 SVGAGI, per germline. CDR3: CASSYSSQGSTEAFF. DNA of the CDR3: TGTGCCAGCAGTTACTCAAGTCAGGGGTCCACTGAAGCTTTCTTT.

CDR3 nucleotide sequence: TGTGCCAGTAACCGGGACACATATAATGAAAAACTGTTTTTT. It is translated as CASNRDTYNEKLFF. V gene TRBV2 combines with J gene TRBJ1-4, with D possibly TRBD1 on 6 matching bases. This CDR3 spans 14 amino acids. V lost 9 bases and J lost 4, with 15 bases in between. Germline CDR1 and CDR2: SNHLY and FYNNEI.

This clonotype was recorded at least ten times. V and J are TRBV20-1 and TRBJ1-6; D might be TRBD1 (5 bases). In germline, CDR1 is DFQATT, CDR2 SNEGSKA (reference sequence). Trimming took 0 bases from V and 7 from J, leaving 19 bases between them. The CDR3 extends over 17 amino acids. The CDR3 DNA follows: TGCAGTGCTAGAGAGAGGGGTCAGCCCCCGGAGAATTCACCCCTCCACTTT. Encoded protein: CSARERGQPPENSPLHF.

This clonotype was recorded a few times. This chain joins TRBV7-9 and TRBJ2-2; TRBD2 is a possible D gene (6 bases). Per the germline V gene, CDR1 is SEHNR and CDR2 is FQNEAQ (reference sequence). CDR3 length: 15 residues. V lost 5 bases, J lost 2 bases, and 12 bases lay in between. CDR3: CASSPRDSNTGELFF. Written as DNA, the CDR3 is TGTGCCAGCAGCCCGAGGGACTCCAACACCGGGGAGCTGTTTTTT.

This clonotype was counted ten times or more. This chain connects TRBV30 to TRBJ2-5, with a weak D call TRBD1 (5 bases). Germline values: CDR1 GTSNPN, CDR2 SVGIG (reference sequence). The length of the CDR3 is 13 residues. Trimming removed 1 base at V and 6 bases at J, with 12 bases between. The CDR3 sequence: CAWSALVDKTQYF. As DNA, the CDR3 is TGTGCCTGGAGTGCCCTCGTGGACAAGACCCAGTACTTC.

V is TRBV20-1 and J is TRBJ2-7; D call uncertain. The ends were cut back, 0 bases at V and 9 bases at J, with 12 bases in the middle. CDR3 length: 12 amino acids. The germline V gene has CDR1 DFQATT and CDR2 SNEGSKA (reference sequence). CDR3 in amino acids: CSARDSVSGQYF. For the CDR3, the DNA is TGCAGTGCTAGAGATTCAGTATCAGGGCAGTACTTC.

This clonotype was detected ten times or more. The chain uses TRBV5-1 and TRBJ1-2; TRBD1 matches 7 bases. Germline-derived CDR1 and CDR2 are SGHRS and YFSETQ. V lost 4 bases to trimming and J lost 4 bases; unmatched junction nucleotides: 19. The CDR3 spans 18 residues. The CDR3: CASSHPGQSELPIYGYTF. The DNA of the CDR3 is TGCGCCAGCAGCCACCCGGGACAGTCGGAGCTCCCGATCTATGGCTACACCTTC.

This chain links TRBV2 with TRBJ2-7, with D perhaps matching TRBD1 (5 bases). This CDR3 comprises 12 residues. The germline V gene has CDR1 SNHLY and CDR2 FYNNEI. The V gene lost 6 bases and the J gene lost 2 bases, with 8 bases spanning the gap. The CDR3 DNA is TGTGCCAGCAGGACAGCAGCCTACGAGCAGTACTTC. It yields the protein CASRTAAYEQYF.

On this clonotype: One end of the junction varies from germline; a read error may be responsible. The chain employs TRBV10-3 and TRBJ1-3; D perhaps matches TRBD1 (5 bases). Germline lookup yields CDR1 ENHRY and CDR2 SYGVKD. The CDR3 covers 16 residues. CDR3 region: CASSSGTFISGNTIYF. CDR3 in DNA: TGTGCCAGCAGTTCCGGGACTTTCATCTCTGGAAACACCATATATTTT.

Judged by abundance, this clonotype is medium-sized (0.01 to 0.1%). The chain has TRBV29-1 and TRBJ1-2; D remains unclear. The CDR3 runs 11 residues. Deletions cut 1 base from V and 5 bases from J, with 5 bases between. The germline V gene has CDR1 SQVTM and CDR2 ANQGSEA. This CDR3 reads CSVEGGYGYTF. DNA for the CDR3: TGCAGCGTTGAAGGCGGGTATGGCTACACCTTC.

This clonotype has more than one count but fewer than ten. This rearrangement joins TRBV13 to TRBJ2-1; D call uncertain. Trimming left V 6 bases short and J 0 bases short, with 6 bases between. CDR1 and CDR2 (germline): PRHDT, FYEKMQ (reference sequence). The CDR3 has 13 amino acids. The CDR3 protein is CASSPSSYNEQFF. The CDR3 nucleotides read TGTGCCAGCAGTCCTAGCTCCTACAATGAGCAGTTCTTC.

The J gene is TRBJ1-3, the V gene TRBV12-3 or TRBV12-4; D remains ambiguous. V was shortened by 6 bases and J by 0 bases, with 9 bases between the two germline ends. The CDR3 contains 14 residues. CDR3 amino acids: CASRRYSSGNTIYF. In nucleotides, the CDR3 is TGTGCCAGCAGGCGCTACAGCTCTGGAAACACCATATATTTT.